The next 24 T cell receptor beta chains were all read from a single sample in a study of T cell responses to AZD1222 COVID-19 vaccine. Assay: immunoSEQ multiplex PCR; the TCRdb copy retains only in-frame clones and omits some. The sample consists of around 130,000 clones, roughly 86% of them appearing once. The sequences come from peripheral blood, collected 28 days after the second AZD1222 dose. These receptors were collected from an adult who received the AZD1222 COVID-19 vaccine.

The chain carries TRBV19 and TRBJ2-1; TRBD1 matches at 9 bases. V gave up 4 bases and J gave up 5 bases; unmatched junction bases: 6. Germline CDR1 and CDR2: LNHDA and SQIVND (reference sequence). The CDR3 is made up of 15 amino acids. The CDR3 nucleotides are TGTGCCAGTAGTAGCTGGGGACAGGGAAACAATGAGCAGTTCTTC. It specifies CASSSWGQGNNEQFF.

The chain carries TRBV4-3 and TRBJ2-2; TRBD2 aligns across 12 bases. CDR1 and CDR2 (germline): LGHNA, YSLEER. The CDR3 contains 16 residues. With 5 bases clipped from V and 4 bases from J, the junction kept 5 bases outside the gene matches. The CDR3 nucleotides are TGCGCCAGCAGCTCTCTAGCGGGGGGGATCACCGGGGAGCTGTTTTTT. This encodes CASSSLAGGITGELFF.

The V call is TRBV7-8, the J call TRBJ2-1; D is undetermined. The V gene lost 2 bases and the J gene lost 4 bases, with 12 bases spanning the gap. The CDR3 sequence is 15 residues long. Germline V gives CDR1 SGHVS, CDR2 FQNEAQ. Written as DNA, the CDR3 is TGTGCCAGCAGCTTAAATCTCCAGGCTTACAATGAGCAGTTCTTC. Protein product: CASSLNLQAYNEQFF.

In DNA, the CDR3 is TGTGCCAGCAGTCTATCGGACTTCTCCGAGCAGTACTTC. Translating it yields CASSLSDFSEQYF. This rearrangement joins TRBV28 to TRBJ2-7; tentative D call: TRBD2 (5 bases). V was pared by 5 bases and J by 6 bases, with 14 bases between. This CDR3 is built from 13 residues. Germline V gene sequence: CDR1 MDHEN, CDR2 SYDVKM.

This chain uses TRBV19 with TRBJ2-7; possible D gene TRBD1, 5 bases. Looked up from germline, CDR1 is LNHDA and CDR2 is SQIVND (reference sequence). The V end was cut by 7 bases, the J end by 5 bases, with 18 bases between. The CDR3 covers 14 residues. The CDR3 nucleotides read TGTGCCAGTAATCAGGGAAGGAGTCGGGACGAGCAGTACTTC. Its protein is CASNQGRSRDEQYF.

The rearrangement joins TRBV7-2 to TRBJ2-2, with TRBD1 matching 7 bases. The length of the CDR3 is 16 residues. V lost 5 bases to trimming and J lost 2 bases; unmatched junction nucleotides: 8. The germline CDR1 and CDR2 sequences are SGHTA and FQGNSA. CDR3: CASSPTGTYNTGELFF. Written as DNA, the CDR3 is TGTGCCAGCAGCCCGACAGGGACCTATAACACCGGGGAGCTGTTTTTT.

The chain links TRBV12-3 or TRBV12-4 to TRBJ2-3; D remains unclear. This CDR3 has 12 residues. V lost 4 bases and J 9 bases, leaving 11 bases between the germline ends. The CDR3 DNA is TGTGCCAGCAGTTACTCGGGTGGCACGCAGTATTTT. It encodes CASSYSGGTQYF.

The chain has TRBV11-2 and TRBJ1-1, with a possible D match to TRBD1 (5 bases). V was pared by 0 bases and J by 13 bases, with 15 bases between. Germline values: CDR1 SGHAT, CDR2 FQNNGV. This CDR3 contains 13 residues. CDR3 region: CASSLDRRAVIFF. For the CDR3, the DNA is TGTGCCAGCAGCTTAGACCGCAGGGCAGTGATTTTCTTT.

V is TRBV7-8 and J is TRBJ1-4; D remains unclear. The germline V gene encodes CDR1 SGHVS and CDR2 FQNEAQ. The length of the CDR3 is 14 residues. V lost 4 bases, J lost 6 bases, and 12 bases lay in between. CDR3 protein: CASSSQPGDEKLFF. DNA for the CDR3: TGTGCCAGCAGCTCCCAACCGGGAGATGAAAAACTGTTTTTT. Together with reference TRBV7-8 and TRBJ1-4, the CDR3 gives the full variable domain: GAGVSQSPRYKVAKRGQDVALRCDPISGHVSLFWYQQALGQGPEFLTYFQNEAQLDKSGLPSDRFFAERPEGSVSTLKIQRTQQEDSAVYLCASSSQPGDEKLFFGSGTQLSVL.

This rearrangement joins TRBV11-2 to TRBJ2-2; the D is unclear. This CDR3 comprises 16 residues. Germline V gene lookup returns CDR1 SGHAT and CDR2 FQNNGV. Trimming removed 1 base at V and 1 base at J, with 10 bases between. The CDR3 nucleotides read TGTGCCAGCAGCTTAGGGATTTGGCTGAACACCGGGGAGCTGTTTTTT. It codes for CASSLGIWLNTGELFF.

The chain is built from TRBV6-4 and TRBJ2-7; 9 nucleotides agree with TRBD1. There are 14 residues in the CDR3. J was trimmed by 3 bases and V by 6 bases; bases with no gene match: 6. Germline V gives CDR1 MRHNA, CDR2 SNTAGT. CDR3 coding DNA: TGTGCCAGCAGCATACCGGGACAGGGCTACGAGCAGTACTTC. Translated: CASSIPGQGYEQYF.

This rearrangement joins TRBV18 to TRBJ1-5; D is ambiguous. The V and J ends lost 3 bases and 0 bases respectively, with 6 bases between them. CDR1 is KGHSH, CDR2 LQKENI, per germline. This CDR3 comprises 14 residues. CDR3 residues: CASSPGYSNQPQHF. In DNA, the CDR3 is TGTGCCAGCTCACCGGGTTATAGCAATCAGCCCCAGCATTTT.

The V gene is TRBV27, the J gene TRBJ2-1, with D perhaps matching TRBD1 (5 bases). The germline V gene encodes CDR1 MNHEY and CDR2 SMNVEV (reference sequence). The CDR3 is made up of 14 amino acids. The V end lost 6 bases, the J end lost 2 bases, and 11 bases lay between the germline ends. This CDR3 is CASSPREPYNEQFF. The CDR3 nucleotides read TGTGCCAGCAGCCCCAGGGAACCCTACAATGAGCAGTTCTTC.

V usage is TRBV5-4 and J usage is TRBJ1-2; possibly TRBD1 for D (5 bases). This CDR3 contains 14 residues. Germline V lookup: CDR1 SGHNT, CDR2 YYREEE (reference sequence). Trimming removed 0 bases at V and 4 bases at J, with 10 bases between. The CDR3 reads CASSLGDSFYGYTF. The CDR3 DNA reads TGTGCCAGCAGCTTGGGGGACTCCTTCTATGGCTACACCTTC.

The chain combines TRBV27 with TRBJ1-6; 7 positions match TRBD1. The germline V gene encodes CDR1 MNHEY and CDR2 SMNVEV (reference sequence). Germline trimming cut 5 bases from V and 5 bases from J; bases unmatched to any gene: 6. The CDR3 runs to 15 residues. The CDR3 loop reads CASSKHRGNNSPLHF. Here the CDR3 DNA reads TGTGCCAGCAGTAAACACAGGGGAAATAATTCACCCCTCCACTTT.

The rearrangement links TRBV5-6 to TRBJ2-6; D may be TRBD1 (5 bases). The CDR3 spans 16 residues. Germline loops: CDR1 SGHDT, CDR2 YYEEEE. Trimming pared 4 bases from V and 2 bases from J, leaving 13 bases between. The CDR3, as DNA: TGTGCCAGCAGCAAAAGGACATCGGCTGGGGCCAACGTCCTGACTTTC. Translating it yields CASSKRTSAGANVLTF.

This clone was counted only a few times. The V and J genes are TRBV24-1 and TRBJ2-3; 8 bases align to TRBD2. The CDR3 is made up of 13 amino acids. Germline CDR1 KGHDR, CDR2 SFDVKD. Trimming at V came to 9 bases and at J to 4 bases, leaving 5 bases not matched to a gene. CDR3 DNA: TGTGCCACCGAGAGCGGGAGCTCAGATACGCAGTATTTT. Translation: CATESGSSDTQYF.

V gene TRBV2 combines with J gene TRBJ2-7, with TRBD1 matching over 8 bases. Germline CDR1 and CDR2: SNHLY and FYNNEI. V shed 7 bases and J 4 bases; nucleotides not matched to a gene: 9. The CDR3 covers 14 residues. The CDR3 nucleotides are TGTGCCAGCAACGGACAGGGCGAGGATTACGAGCAGTACTTC. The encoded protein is CASNGQGEDYEQYF.

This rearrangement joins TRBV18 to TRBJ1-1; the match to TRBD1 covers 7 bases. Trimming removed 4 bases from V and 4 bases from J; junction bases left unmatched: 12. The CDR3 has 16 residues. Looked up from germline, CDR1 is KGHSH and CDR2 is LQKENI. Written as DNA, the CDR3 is TGTGCCAGCTCACGTTACACTAATTCAGGGGGCACTGAAGCTTTCTTT. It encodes CASSRYTNSGGTEAFF.

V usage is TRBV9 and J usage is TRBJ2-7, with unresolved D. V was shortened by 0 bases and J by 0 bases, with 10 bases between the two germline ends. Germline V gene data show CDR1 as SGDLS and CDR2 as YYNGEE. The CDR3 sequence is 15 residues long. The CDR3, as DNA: TGTGCCAGCAGCGTAGTTGGCGGAATCTCCTACGAGCAGTACTTC. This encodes CASSVVGGISYEQYF. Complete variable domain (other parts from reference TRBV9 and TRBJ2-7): DSGVTQTPKHLITATGQRVTLRCSPRSGDLSVYWYQQSLDQGLQFLIQYYNGEERAKGNILERFSAQQFPDLHSELNLSSLELGDSALYFCASSVVGGISYEQYFGPGTRLTVT.

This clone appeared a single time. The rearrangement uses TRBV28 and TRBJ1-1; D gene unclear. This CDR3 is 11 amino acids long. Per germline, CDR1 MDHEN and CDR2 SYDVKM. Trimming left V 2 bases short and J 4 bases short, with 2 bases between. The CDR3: CASSLITEAFF. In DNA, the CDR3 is TGTGCCAGCAGTTTAATCACTGAAGCTTTCTTT. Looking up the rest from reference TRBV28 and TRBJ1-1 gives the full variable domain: DVKVTQSSRYLVKRTGEKVFLECVQDMDHENMFWYRQDPGLGLRLIYFSYDVKMKEKGDIPEGYSVSREKKERFSLILESASTNQTSMYLCASSLITEAFFGQGTRLTVV.

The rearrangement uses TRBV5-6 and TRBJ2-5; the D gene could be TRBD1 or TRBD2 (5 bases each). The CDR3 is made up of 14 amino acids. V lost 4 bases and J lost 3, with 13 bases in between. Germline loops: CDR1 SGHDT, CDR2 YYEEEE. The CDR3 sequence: CASSELGREETQYF. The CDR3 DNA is TGTGCCAGCAGCGAGTTGGGACGGGAAGAGACCCAGTACTTC.

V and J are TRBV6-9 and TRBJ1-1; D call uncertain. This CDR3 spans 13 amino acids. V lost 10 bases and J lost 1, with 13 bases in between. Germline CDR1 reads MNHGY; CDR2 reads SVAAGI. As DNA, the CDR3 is TGTGCCACCGGACGGGATCCGAACACTGAAGCTTTCTTT. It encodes CATGRDPNTEAFF.

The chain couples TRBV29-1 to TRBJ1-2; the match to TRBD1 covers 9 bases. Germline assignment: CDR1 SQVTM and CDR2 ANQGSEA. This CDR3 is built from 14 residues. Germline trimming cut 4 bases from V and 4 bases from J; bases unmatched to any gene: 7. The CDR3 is CSVVRDREAYGYTF. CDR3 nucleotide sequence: TGCAGCGTTGTCCGGGACAGGGAGGCCTATGGCTACACCTTC.